Given below is one TCR beta chain in context. Its cognate antigen is unknown. The record originates from a study of response to subunit inactivated influenza vaccine. The study, taken as a whole, reports: The authors suggested that few new T cells are recruited per seasonal influenza vaccination.

TCRdb re-derived calls from the RT-PCR reads in MiXCR, one entry per CDR3 protein. The table lists over 400,000 distinct CDR3 sequences, over 9.5% of them singletons. Deletions cut 0 bases from V and 1 base from J, with 10 bases between. The CDR3 runs to 15 residues. Germline CDR1 and CDR2: SGHRS and YFSETQ. This chain connects TRBV5-1 to TRBJ1-1; no firm D call. The sample was PBMCs from blood, taken 45 days after vaccination. This receptor was obtained from a man over 45 who received an inactivated influenza vaccine. The DNA for the CDR3 is TGCGCCAGCAGCTTGGGACCAACTAGGAACACTGAAGCTTTCTTT. The encoded protein is CASSLGPTRNTEAFF.